This T cell receptor beta chain was identified during a study of blood T cell repertoires in COVID-19. Overall study context: Acute-phase and convalescent COVID-19 samples originated in the United States, Italy and Spain. T cells, B-cell-depleted T cells, or PBMCs provided the cDNA or gDNA that served as material.

The CDR3 sequence is 12 residues long. The germline V gene has CDR1 LGHDT and CDR2 YNNKEL (reference sequence). Trimming stripped 2 bases from V and 7 bases from J, with 8 bases between. Profiling relied on immunoSEQ multiplex PCR, and the TCRdb table lists in-frame clones only, not all of them. The sample has roughly 110,000 clones, over 80% seen once. Sequencing was performed on peripheral blood. This sequence originates from a woman in her 70s with acute or convalescent COVID-19. V usage is TRBV3-1 (or the pseudogene TRBV3-2) and J usage is TRBJ2-5; D is possibly TRBD2 (5 bases). Here the CDR3 reads CASSQLEGTQYF. In DNA form, the CDR3 reads TGTGCCAGCAGCCAACTCGAGGGGACCCAGTACTTC.